This paragraph covers one T cell receptor beta chain sequence. Antigen specificity is unknown. The data belong to a study of blood T cells in healthy people across ages. Germline CDR1 is PRHDT and CDR2 is FYEKMQ (reference sequence). The CDR3 runs 15 residues. Study-level results: While age rose, TCR beta diversity per million T cells dropped in a roughly linear way. With donor CMV status unknown, expanded clonotype changes were possibly confounded.

For the second PCR, which ran for 7 to 11 cycles, a sample-barcoded 5' primer and a J-beta primer mix were used. Sequencing of every sample gave 3 million or more CDR3-containing paired-end reads. TCRdb used MiXCR to reprocess the 5' RACE reads, holding one entry per CDR3 protein. The sample consists of over 600,000 distinct CDR3 sequences, around 43% of them appearing once. J is TRBJ2-1 and V is TRBV13; weak D call: TRBD2 (5 bases). Gene TRBJ2-7 matches the end of the DNA better, so the J call may be wrong. Material for sequencing was blood. This TCR derives from a man older than 75 in good health. CDR3 DNA sequence: TGTGCCAGCAGTGAGATCGGGGTATCCTACAATGAGCAGTACTTC. Its translation: CASSEIGVSYNEQYF.